The T cell receptor (beta chain) under discussion was sequenced for a study of blood T cells in healthy people across ages. CDR3 length: 16 amino acids. Per the germline V gene, CDR1 is LGHNA and CDR2 is YNFKEQ. Together with a sample-barcoded 5' primer, a J-beta primer mix was included in a second PCR lasting roughly 6 to 12 cycles. In TCRdb, the 5' RACE reads were re-called with MiXCR into one record per CDR3 protein. The data hold roughly 2 million distinct CDR3 sequences, with about 49% observed a single time. Sequencing was carried out using blood. This chain joins TRBV4-2 and TRBJ2-4; TRBD1 matches 8 bases. The better agreement between TRBJ2-5 and the DNA end casts doubt on the J call. The source is a middle-aged woman in good health. Here the CDR3 reads CASSQDQTGAKKTQYF. The DNA for the CDR3 is TGTGCCAGCAGCCAAGATCAGACAGGGGCGAAAAAGACCCAGTACTTC.